The TCR beta chain described here comes from a study of vaccination effects on CD4 cells after COVID-19. Generated by immunoSEQ multiplex PCR, the TCRdb table keeps only in-frame clones and is missing some. The sample yields more than 60,000 clones, around 69% seen once. With respect to this clone: Its specificity is unknown.

Following a roughly eleven-day culture, CD4+ T cells were purified. The participants, recipients of two vaccine doses, got either BNT162b2 or mRNA-1273. IL-2 medium supplanted half the medium on days 3 and 7. Germline-derived CDR1 and CDR2 are GTSNPN and SVGIG (reference sequence). This CDR3 has 17 residues. The V and J ends lost 2 bases and 5 bases respectively, with 22 bases between them. The source of this sequence is a human donor who received a COVID-19 vaccine. The sequencing used CD4+ T cells from PBMCs cultured without peptide, collected after COVID-19 vaccination. The chain joins TRBV30 to TRBJ1-5, with D maybe TRBD1 (5 bases). Here the CDR3 reads CAWSPIIQGLRDQPQHF. CDR3 DNA: TGTGCCTGGAGTCCCATTATTCAGGGCCTAAGGGATCAGCCCCAGCATTTT.